A single sample gave rise to the 19 T cell receptor beta chains below, sequenced in a study of identical twins. TCRdb ran MiXCR on the 5' RACE reads and lists one entry per CDR3 protein. This sample carries around 530,000 distinct CDR3 sequences, about 15% of them seen once, and the ten largest clones take around 0.4%. These data are also associated with another study on yellow fever vaccine responses in identical twins.

The sequenced sample consisted of CD4+ T cells sorted from blood. Receptors were obtained from a woman between 18 and 30 years old in good health.

The chain employs TRBV20-1 and TRBJ2-3; TRBD2 matches at 11 bases. The length of the CDR3 is 16 residues. CDR1 is DFQATT and CDR2 is SNEGSKA in the germline V gene (reference sequence). Losses at the gene ends were 4 bases for V and 8 bases for J; bases not matched to a gene: 14. In DNA form, the CDR3 reads TGCAGTGCTAAGCTCATTTCCGGTACTAGCGGGGGTACGCAGTATTTT. Its protein is CSAKLISGTSGGTQYF.

This clonotype was seen a few times. The V call is TRBV15, the J call TRBJ2-5, with TRBD2 matching 8 bases. The CDR3 has 14 amino acids. The germline CDR1 and CDR2 sequences are LNHNV and YYDKDF (reference sequence). With 9 bases clipped from V and 5 bases from J, the junction kept 11 bases outside the gene matches. CDR3 DNA: TGTGCCACTAGCGGGGCCTTAAATAGTGAGACCCAGTACTTC. It codes for CATSGALNSETQYF.

The J gene is TRBJ2-1, the V gene TRBV11-2; perhaps D is TRBD1 or TRBD2 (6 bases each). Per the germline V gene, CDR1 is SGHAT and CDR2 is FQNNGV. Deletions cut 7 bases from V and 3 bases from J, with 16 bases between. The CDR3 sequence is 15 residues long. CDR3 in DNA: TGTGCCAGCATCGACTCGGGGGCATTCTACAATGAGCAGTTCTTC. Translated, it gives CASIDSGAFYNEQFF.

This clonotype has only a few counts. The chain combines TRBV20-1 with TRBJ2-2; 9 bases agree with TRBD1. The trim removed 4 bases at V and 5 bases at J, leaving 11 bases unmatched. Germline V gives CDR1 DFQATT, CDR2 SNEGSKA (reference sequence). The CDR3 is 16 residues long. The chain's CDR3 is CSATTGTGRRTGELFF. The CDR3 nucleotides are TGCAGTGCTACTACCGGGACAGGGAGAAGGACCGGGGAGCTGTTTTTT.

This sequence joins TRBV6-5 and TRBJ2-3; D is possibly TRBD2 (5 bases). Germline V CDR1 and CDR2: MNHEY, SVGAGI. Trimming cost V 1 base and J 1 base, with 12 bases left between them. This CDR3 region has 16 residues. CDR3 sequence: CASSYFREWGTDTQYF. In nucleotides, the CDR3 is TGTGCCAGCAGTTACTTCCGGGAATGGGGCACAGATACGCAGTATTTT.

There are many counts of this clonotype. The rearrangement uses TRBV6-5 and TRBJ1-1, with D tentatively TRBD1 (5 bases). The CDR3 contains 13 residues. V was trimmed by 2 bases and J by 1 base, leaving 5 bases between them. Germline CDR1 and CDR2: MNHEY and SVGAGI. This CDR3 reads CASSYRGNTEAFF. The CDR3 coding sequence is TGTGCCAGCAGTTACAGGGGGAACACTGAAGCTTTCTTT.

This chain links TRBV5-1 with TRBJ2-7; D possibly corresponds to TRBD2 (5 bases). V was cut by 3 bases and J by 2 bases, with 6 bases left in between. Germline-derived CDR1 and CDR2 are SGHRS and YFSETQ. The CDR3 contains 12 residues. The CDR3 spells CASSSGTYEQYF. The DNA for the CDR3 is TGCGCCAGCAGCTCCGGGACCTACGAGCAGTACTTC.

This clonotype was picked up a small number of times. V gene TRBV28 combines with J gene TRBJ1-5; tentatively, D is TRBD1 (5 bases). The CDR3 is 14 residues long. Germline V gives CDR1 MDHEN, CDR2 SYDVKM. V lost 7 bases and J lost 7, with 17 bases in between. The CDR3 spells CASTPQGLRQPQHF. Here the CDR3 DNA reads TGTGCCAGCACTCCTCAGGGATTGAGGCAGCCCCAGCATTTT. Full variable domain (remainder filled in from reference TRBV28 and TRBJ1-5): DVKVTQSSRYLVKRTGEKVFLECVQDMDHENMFWYRQDPGLGLRLIYFSYDVKMKEKGDIPEGYSVSREKKERFSLILESASTNQTSMYLCASTPQGLRQPQHFGDGTRLSIL.

The chain couples TRBV10-3 to TRBJ2-3, with D possibly matching TRBD2 (6 bases). Germline loops: CDR1 ENHRY, CDR2 SYGVKD. The CDR3 covers 15 residues. V shed 3 bases and J shed 2 bases, with 12 bases lying between them. CDR3 residues: CAISESGHLTDTQYF. The CDR3 coding sequence is TGTGCCATCAGTGAAAGCGGGCACCTCACAGATACGCAGTATTTT.

This clonotype was counted at least ten times. This chain uses TRBV3-1 with TRBJ2-7; D call uncertain. Germline V lookup: CDR1 LGHDT, CDR2 YNNKEL (reference sequence). The V gene lost 2 bases and the J gene lost 2 bases, with 10 bases spanning the gap. This CDR3 comprises 14 residues. CDR3 sequence: CASSQYPKTYEQYF. The CDR3 bases are TGTGCCAGCAGCCAATATCCCAAAACCTACGAGCAGTACTTC.

This clonotype was seen a handful of times. The chain has TRBV5-1 and TRBJ2-7; D not resolved. V gave up 1 base and J gave up 6 bases, with 14 bases separating them. This CDR3 has 14 residues. Germline V CDR1 and CDR2: SGHRS, YFSETQ. The DNA of the CDR3 is TGCGCCAGCAGCTTGATTGCTGGGTTGGGCGAGCAGTACTTC. Translation: CASSLIAGLGEQYF.

This clonotype appeared a few times. This chain uses TRBV18 with TRBJ1-2; tentative D call: TRBD1 (5 bases). Trimming cost V 0 bases and J 4 bases, with 9 bases left between them. Germline assignment: CDR1 KGHSH and CDR2 LQKENI. The CDR3 is 14 amino acids. This CDR3 is CASSPPSGFYGYTF. The CDR3 DNA reads as TGTGCCAGCTCACCACCGTCAGGGTTCTATGGCTACACCTTC.

There are a few counts of this clonotype. The chain joins TRBV10-3 to TRBJ2-3; 8 bases map to TRBD1. V shed 8 bases, J shed 2 bases, and the junction held 3 bases outside the gene matches. Germline-derived CDR1 and CDR2 are ENHRY and SYGVKD. CDR3 length: 13 amino acids. The DNA for the CDR3 is TGTGCCATCGGGGGACAGGACACAGATACGCAGTATTTT. Protein product: CAIGGQDTDTQYF.

This rearrangement joins TRBV3-1 to TRBJ2-7; D is unclear. From germline, CDR1 is LGHDT and CDR2 YNNKEL (reference sequence). Trimming removed 1 base at V and 3 bases at J, with 7 bases between. The CDR3 is 13 residues long. CDR3 bases: TGTGCCAGCAGCCAAGCGGACGGCTACGAGCAGTACTTC. It yields the protein CASSQADGYEQYF.

This clonotype was found a few times. V and J are TRBV20-1 and TRBJ2-7; 10 nucleotides align to TRBD1. The J segment lost 1 base and the V segment lost 6 bases, leaving 6 bases of the junction unmatched. Germline CDR1 DFQATT, CDR2 SNEGSKA (reference sequence). The CDR3 is 14 amino acids. As DNA, the CDR3 is TGCAGTGCACCCCGGGACAGGGGTTCCTACGAGCAGTACGTC. Amino acid sequence: CSAPRDRGSYEQYV.

This clonotype has only a few counts. The chain carries TRBV2 and TRBJ2-7, with TRBD2 identical over 7 bases. Looked up from germline, CDR1 is SNHLY and CDR2 is FYNNEI. V lost 6 bases to trimming and J lost 1 base; unmatched junction nucleotides: 9. This CDR3 comprises 15 residues. CDR3 sequence (DNA): TGTGCCAGCAGGCCGGGGACTACCCCGTCCTACGAGCAGTACTTC. Encoded protein: CASRPGTTPSYEQYF.

With respect to this clonotype: One end of the junction fails to match germline, which may point to a read error. The V gene is TRBV7-8, the J gene TRBJ2-2, with 11 bases identical to TRBD2. The CDR3 runs 18 residues. Germline V gene data show CDR1 as SGHVS and CDR2 as FQNEAQ. For the CDR3, the DNA is TGTGCCAGCAGCCCGGGGACTAGCGGAGCCCCGAATACCGGGGAGCTGTTTTTT. As protein: CASSPGTSGAPNTGELFF.

DNA of the CDR3: TGTGCCAGCAGCTTATTAGCGGGAGGCCCGTTCTTC. It codes for CASSLLAGGPFF. The rearrangement links TRBV7-9 to TRBJ2-1; 10 nucleotides line up with TRBD2. CDR3 size: 12 residues. V was pared by 2 bases and J by 15 bases, with 4 bases of the junction left unmatched. The V gene's germline CDR1 is SEHNR and CDR2 FQNEAQ (reference sequence).

This clonotype was counted only a few times. The CDR3 DNA is TGTGCCAGCAGCCCGGAGGGGGCCCACAATGAGCAGTTCTTC. It codes for CASSPEGAHNEQFF. The rearrangement uses TRBV4-2 and TRBJ2-1, with a possible D match to TRBD1 (7 bases). Germline V lookup: CDR1 LGHNA, CDR2 YNFKEQ. This CDR3 has 14 residues. The V and J ends lost 4 bases and 5 bases respectively, with 12 bases between them.